Below are 31 T cell receptor beta chains sequenced from a single sample in a study of blood T cell repertoires in COVID-19. Sequenced by immunoSEQ multiplex PCR; TCRdb stores in-frame clones only, minus some. The sample lists under 300,000 clones, about nine tenths occurring once. The sequencing sample was made of peripheral blood. All receptors come from a woman aged 25 to 45 with active or convalescent COVID-19.

V and J are TRBV29-1 and TRBJ2-3, with 9 nucleotides matching TRBD2. J was trimmed by 1 base and V by 8 bases; bases with no gene match: 10. CDR3 length equals 15 residues. CDR1 is SQVTM, CDR2 ANQGSEA, per germline. CDR3 nucleotides: TGCAGCTCCGCACGCGGGGGGGAGGGCACAGATACGCAGTATTTT. It specifies CSSARGGEGTDTQYF.

The CDR3 protein is CASSLSGVQETQYF. CDR3 nucleotide sequence: TGTGCCAGCAGCCTGTCGGGGGTTCAAGAGACCCAGTACTTC. The chain uses TRBV7-2 and TRBJ2-5; tentative D call: TRBD2 (6 bases). Per germline, CDR1 SGHTA and CDR2 FQGNSA. Trimming removed 5 bases at V and 2 bases at J, with 12 bases between. The CDR3 spans 14 residues.

The rearrangement uses TRBV27 and TRBJ2-5, with 12 bases lining up with TRBD1. The germline V gene has CDR1 MNHEY and CDR2 SMNVEV (reference sequence). Trimming cost V 4 bases and J 5 bases; bases outside gene matches: 5. The CDR3 covers 15 residues. The CDR3 sequence: CASSSGTGGAETQYF. CDR3 DNA sequence: TGTGCCAGCAGTTCCGGGACAGGGGGCGCGGAGACCCAGTACTTC.

The chain recombines TRBV5-1 with TRBJ2-7; 9 bases match TRBD1. The V gene end was trimmed by 2 bases and the J gene end by 3 bases; junction bases not matched to a gene: 3. This CDR3 has 14 amino acids. The V gene's germline CDR1 is SGHRS and CDR2 YFSETQ. CDR3 nucleotide sequence: TGCGCCAGCAGCTTTGGACAGGGGAACTACGAGCAGTACTTC. Translated: CASSFGQGNYEQYF.

A remark on this clone: Other nucleotide sequences from this sample produce the same CDR3. This chain links TRBV9 with TRBJ2-2, with D perhaps TRBD2 (5 bases). The CDR3 extends over 13 amino acids. Per germline, CDR1 SGDLS and CDR2 YYNGEE. Trimming stripped 4 bases from V and 5 bases from J, with 9 bases between. CDR3 loop: CASSPRRTGELFF. The CDR3 region has the DNA TGTGCCAGCAGCCCAAGGAGGACCGGGGAGCTGTTTTTT.

The chain has TRBV23-1 and TRBJ1-6; TRBD1 might be the D (6 bases). TRBV23-1 has ORF status, its function being uncertain. CDR3 length equals 16 residues. V lost 2 bases to trimming and J lost 5 bases, with 13 bases between them. CDR3 sequence: CASSQAEGGNNSPLHF. CDR3 in DNA: TGCGCCAGCAGTCAAGCCGAAGGGGGAAATAATTCACCCCTCCACTTT.

The rearrangement uses TRBV10-2 and TRBJ1-6, with D maybe TRBD1 (5 bases). CDR1 and CDR2 from the germline V gene are WSHSY and SAAADI. The CDR3 length is 15 residues. V shed 0 bases and J shed 7 bases, with 10 bases lying between them. CDR3 sequence reads: CASSESPTENSPLHF. CDR3 coding DNA: TGCGCCAGCAGTGAGTCGCCGACAGAGAATTCACCCCTCCACTTT.

This chain joins TRBV11-2 and TRBJ1-5, with TRBD1 as a possible D gene (5 bases). The CDR3 runs to 13 residues. Germline CDR1 SGHAT, CDR2 FQNNGV. The V gene lost 5 bases and the J gene lost 5 bases, with 10 bases spanning the gap. The CDR3 reads CASSPGGDQPQHF. CDR3 DNA: TGTGCCAGCAGCCCGGGGGGGGATCAGCCCCAGCATTTT.

The chain couples TRBV27 to TRBJ1-2; D is possibly TRBD1 (5 bases). CDR1 MNHEY and CDR2 SMNVEV come from the germline V gene (reference sequence). The ends were cut back, 0 bases at V and 2 bases at J, with 10 bases in the middle. CDR3 size: 15 residues. The DNA of the CDR3 is TGTGCCAGCAGTTTATCGGTTAACAGGAACTATGGCTACACCTTC. It is translated as CASSLSVNRNYGYTF.

This chain links TRBV5-6 with TRBJ2-5; D is unresolved. CDR3 length equals 12 residues. Trimming cost V 1 base and J 5 bases, with 6 bases left between them. The V gene's germline CDR1 is SGHDT and CDR2 YYEEEE. The CDR3 spells CASSLNGETQYF. As DNA, the CDR3 is TGTGCCAGCAGCTTGAATGGCGAGACCCAGTACTTC. The full variable domain, rest sourced from reference TRBV5-6 and TRBJ2-5, is DAGVTQSPTHLIKTRGQQVTLRCSPKSGHDTVSWYQQALGQGPQFIFQYYEEEERQRGNFPDRFSGHQFPNYSSELNVNALLLGDSALYLCASSLNGETQYFGPGTRLLVL.

The chain uses TRBV9 and TRBJ1-2; 8 bases match TRBD1. CDR1 is SGDLS, CDR2 YYNGEE, per germline. With V trimmed by 3 bases and J by 4 bases, 14 bases remained unmatched. There are 17 residues in the CDR3. This CDR3 reads CASSAGEGRTGRYGYTF. CDR3 DNA sequence: TGTGCCAGCAGCGCTGGGGAGGGGAGGACAGGGCGCTATGGCTACACCTTC.

The chain uses TRBV6-1 and TRBJ2-5; 9 nucleotides match TRBD1. The CDR3 spans 15 residues. Germline V CDR1 and CDR2: MNHNS, SASEGT. V dropped 3 bases and J dropped 5; count of bases not matched to a gene: 7. The CDR3 here is CASSEGTGTGETQYF. Here the CDR3 DNA reads TGTGCCAGCAGTGAGGGGACAGGGACTGGGGAGACCCAGTACTTC.

The chain uses TRBV6-5 and TRBJ1-4; 7 bases match TRBD1. V lost 4 bases to trimming and J lost 4 bases; unmatched junction nucleotides: 6. This CDR3 spans 15 amino acids. CDR1 is MNHEY and CDR2 is SVGAGI in the germline V gene. The CDR3 DNA is TGTGCCAGCAGTTTTACAGGGGCCAATAATGAAAAACTGTTTTTT. This gives the protein CASSFTGANNEKLFF.

This rearrangement joins TRBV25-1 to TRBJ2-3; the D is unclear. With 7 bases removed from V and 6 bases from J, the gap between germline ends came to 8 bases. The germline V gene has CDR1 MGHDK and CDR2 SYGVNS. This CDR3 spans 11 amino acids. This CDR3 is CASNILDTQYF. The CDR3 nucleotides are TGTGCCAGCAATATCTTGGATACGCAGTATTTT.

The chain carries TRBV2 and TRBJ1-6; possible D gene TRBD1, 5 bases. CDR3 length: 13 residues. The germline V and J ends were trimmed by 5 bases and 10 bases, with 12 bases remaining between them. Germline CDR1 is SNHLY and CDR2 is FYNNEI. DNA of the CDR3: TGTGCCAGCAGTCCGGGTCAGGGCTCACCCCTCCACTTT. Its protein product is CASSPGQGSPLHF.

The rearrangement uses TRBV14 and TRBJ1-5; tentative D call: TRBD1 (5 bases). Germline-derived CDR1 and CDR2 are SGHDN and FVKESK. Trimming removed 4 bases at V and 4 bases at J, with 14 bases between. This CDR3 is built from 15 residues. CDR3 coding DNA: TGTGCCAGCAGCCTCACGGGGGATTCAAATCAGCCCCAGCATTTT. Encoded protein: CASSLTGDSNQPQHF.

The chain is built from TRBV5-1 and TRBJ2-7; 8 bases are a match to TRBD1. Germline CDR1 reads SGHRS; CDR2 reads YFSETQ. This CDR3 is built from 14 residues. Trimming took 0 bases from V and 5 from J; bases not matched to a gene: 4. The CDR3 loop is CASSLGTGYDEQYF. Here the CDR3 DNA reads TGCGCCAGCAGCTTGGGGACAGGGTATGACGAGCAGTACTTC.

The chain joins TRBV2 to TRBJ1-5; the match to TRBD1 covers 7 bases. The CDR3 runs 15 residues. The trim removed 8 bases at V and 0 bases at J, leaving 7 bases unmatched. CDR1 is SNHLY and CDR2 is FYNNEI in the germline V gene. The CDR3 DNA reads as TGTGCCAGCCAACAGGGGCTTCTTAGCAATCAGCCCCAGCATTTT. Translated: CASQQGLLSNQPQHF. The variable domain in full, with the rest retrieved from reference TRBV2 and TRBJ1-5, is EPEVTQTPSHQVTQMGQEVILRCVPISNHLYFYWYRQILGQKVEFLVSFYNNEISEKSEIFDDQFSVERPDGSNFTLKIRSTKLEDSAMYFCASQQGLLSNQPQHFGDGTRLSIL.

The chain combines TRBV7-2 with TRBJ1-1; TRBD1 agrees at 8 bases. The CDR3 covers 16 residues. CDR1 and CDR2 (germline): SGHTA, FQGNSA. V was clipped by 3 bases and J by 3 bases; unmatched bases: 9. The CDR3 protein is CASSLDRVRGDTEAFF. CDR3 sequence (DNA): TGTGCCAGCAGCTTGGACAGGGTCCGGGGGGACACTGAAGCTTTCTTT.

The rearrangement uses TRBV12-3 or TRBV12-4 and TRBJ1-2; no firm D call. The CDR3 totals 12 residues. Trimming took off 3 bases at V and 8 bases at J, with 10 bases between the two ends. CDR3 residues: CASSFSGGGYTF. DNA of the CDR3: TGTGCCAGCAGTTTTTCCGGCGGAGGCTACACCTTC.

This sequence joins TRBV9 and TRBJ2-1; 7 nucleotides match TRBD2. Trimming took 4 bases from V and 3 from J; bases not matched to a gene: 7. Germline V gene data show CDR1 as SGDLS and CDR2 as YYNGEE. The CDR3 is 15 residues long. CDR3 protein: CASSQAGSLYNEQFF. In DNA, the CDR3 is TGTGCCAGCAGCCAAGCGGGGTCCCTCTACAATGAGCAGTTCTTC. Using reference TRBV9 and TRBJ2-1 for the parts outside the CDR3, the full variable domain is DSGVTQTPKHLITATGQRVTLRCSPRSGDLSVYWYQQSLDQGLQFLIQYYNGEERAKGNILERFSAQQFPDLHSELNLSSLELGDSALYFCASSQAGSLYNEQFFGPGTRLTVL.

The CDR3 sequence: CASSFDKGPYEQYF. Written as DNA, the CDR3 is TGTGCCAGCAGCTTTGACAAGGGGCCCTACGAGCAGTACTTC. The rearrangement links TRBV7-3 to TRBJ2-7; possible D gene TRBD1, 5 bases. The CDR3 sequence is 14 residues long. CDR1 is SGHTA and CDR2 is FQGTGA in the germline V gene. Trimming stripped 3 bases from V and 2 bases from J, with 11 bases between.

V usage is TRBV5-5 and J usage is TRBJ2-7; D is uncertain. Trimming took off 4 bases at V and 0 bases at J, with 14 bases between the two ends. CDR1 is SGHKS, CDR2 YYEKEE, per germline (reference sequence). The CDR3 is 15 amino acids. The CDR3 protein is CASSPRGRSSYEQYF. The CDR3 DNA reads as TGTGCCAGCAGCCCAAGAGGAAGGAGCTCCTACGAGCAGTACTTC.

A single count supports this clone. V usage is TRBV3-1 (or the pseudogene TRBV3-2) and J usage is TRBJ1-6, with D possibly being TRBD1 (5 bases). Germline V lookup: CDR1 LGHDT, CDR2 YNNKEL (reference sequence). The V end was cut by 1 base, the J end by 10 bases, with 17 bases between. This CDR3 comprises 16 residues. The CDR3 reads CASSQGVGQGSSPLHF. CDR3 sequence (DNA): TGTGCCAGCAGCCAAGGGGTCGGTCAGGGAAGCTCACCCCTCCACTTT.

The chain combines TRBV28 with TRBJ2-7; a weak D match, TRBD1 (5 bases). Per the germline V gene, CDR1 is MDHEN and CDR2 is SYDVKM. This CDR3 region has 17 residues. Deletions cut 0 bases from V and 0 bases from J, with 15 bases between. CDR3 bases: TGTGCCAGCAGTTTATGGGCCAGGGCCCCGAGCTCCTACGAGCAGTACTTC. Protein: CASSLWARAPSSYEQYF. The variable domain in full, completed from reference TRBV28 and TRBJ2-7, reads DVKVTQSSRYLVKRTGEKVFLECVQDMDHENMFWYRQDPGLGLRLIYFSYDVKMKEKGDIPEGYSVSREKKERFSLILESASTNQTSMYLCASSLWARAPSSYEQYFGPGTRLTVT.

This chain joins TRBV5-1 and TRBJ2-2; TRBD1 might be the D (6 bases). The CDR3 runs 17 residues. Germline V gene data show CDR1 as SGHRS and CDR2 as YFSETQ. V gave up 3 bases and J gave up 6 bases, with 21 bases separating them. The DNA of the CDR3 is TGCGCCAGCAGCTCCGGCCGACGCTCAGGGGCGGCCGGGGAGCTGTTTTTT. Amino acid sequence: CASSSGRRSGAAGELFF.

This clone has a handful of counts. Distinct nucleotide sequences in the sample also encode this CDR3. The chain carries TRBV29-1 and TRBJ1-1, with TRBD1 matching 8 bases. The length of the CDR3 is 12 residues. V lost 6 bases and J lost 4; bases outside the gene matches: 4. Per germline, CDR1 SQVTM and CDR2 ANQGSEA. Here the CDR3 DNA reads TGCAGCGTCGGACAGGGTGGCACTGAAGCTTTCTTT. It encodes CSVGQGGTEAFF. The whole variable domain, remainder taken from reference TRBV29-1 and TRBJ1-1, is SAVISQKPSRDICQRGTSLTIQCQVDSQVTMMFWYRQQPGQSLTLIATANQGSEATYESGFVIDKFPISRPNLTFSTLTVSNMSPEDSSIYLCSVGQGGTEAFFGQGTRLTVV.

V usage is TRBV7-3 and J usage is TRBJ2-2; D call uncertain. CDR3 length: 12 amino acids. The V end lost 2 bases, the J end lost 6 bases, and 4 bases lay between the germline ends. The V gene's germline CDR1 is SGHTA and CDR2 FQGTGA. The CDR3 here is CASSLLSGELFF. Written as DNA, the CDR3 is TGTGCCAGCAGCTTACTGTCCGGGGAGCTGTTTTTT.

The J gene is TRBJ1-5, the V gene TRBV2; D is perhaps TRBD1 (5 bases). V was shortened by 8 bases and J by 5 bases, with 13 bases between the two germline ends. The CDR3 has 13 residues. Germline V lookup: CDR1 SNHLY, CDR2 FYNNEI. CDR3 nucleotides: TGTGCCAGCCAGGGCGGGGGGGATCAGCCCCAGCATTTT. Translating gives CASQGGGDQPQHF.

This clone turned up a few times. The chain has TRBV23-1 and TRBJ1-4, with D hard to call. TRBV23-1 is treated as an ORF (open reading frame) with a function not yet certain. There are 12 residues in the CDR3. V lost 6 bases, J lost 8 bases, and 10 bases lay in between. The CDR3 sequence: CASRHSREKLFF. CDR3 nucleotides: TGCGCCAGCAGGCATTCGAGGGAAAAACTGTTTTTT.

V is TRBV30 and J is TRBJ1-6, with 7 positions matching TRBD1. Germline V gives CDR1 GTSNPN, CDR2 SVGIG (reference sequence). V lost 4 bases to trimming and J lost 5 bases; unmatched junction nucleotides: 2. CDR3 size: 13 residues. The CDR3 loop reads CAWTQGDNSPLHF. In DNA, the CDR3 is TGTGCCTGGACCCAGGGGGATAATTCACCCCTCCACTTT.